These T cell receptor beta chains were read from a single sample in a study of blood T cell repertoires in COVID-19. The repertoire was sequenced with immunoSEQ multiplex PCR; TCRdb's copy has only in-frame clones and lacks some. Of approximately 60,000 clones in the sample, 80% to 95% are singletons; the top ten hold approximately 2.6%. The sample was peripheral blood. The origin of the receptors is a man between 65 and 85 years old with active COVID-19. Both conserved end residues are part of each CDR3. D genes are given only for firm matches. Clone size is not always given. Where it is, it says once, few, many or a class for expanded clones.

j_call v_call clone_size d_call cdr3_nt cdr3_aa
TRBJ2-5 TRBV7-9 . TRBD1 TGTGCCAGCAGCTCCCCTGGGGACAGGGAGAGGGAGACCCAGTACTTC CASSSPGDRERETQYF
TRBJ2-4 TRBV7-9 . . TGTGCCAGCAGCCCAGAGGGTTACGCCAAAAACATTCAGTACTTC CASSPEGYAKNIQYF
TRBJ2-5 TRBV11-3 . TRBD1 TGTGCCAGCAGCTTGGGTGCAGGGGGCGTAGAGACCCAGTACTTC CASSLGAGGVETQYF
TRBJ2-2 TRBV12-3/TRBV12-4 . TRBD1 TGTGCCAGCAGTAACAGGGGACCCGGGGAGCTGTTTTTT CASSNRGPGELFF
TRBJ1-3 TRBV6-5 . . TGTGCCAGTTACCGACGCGGGGACTCTGGAAACACCATATATTTT CASYRRGDSGNTIYF
TRBJ2-2 TRBV7-3 . . TGTGCCAGCAGCACCCACGGGAAAGCCGGGGAGCTGTTTTTT CASSTHGKAGELFF
TRBJ1-3 TRBV5-1 . TRBD1 TGCGCCAGCAGCTGGGGACAGAACTCTGGAAACACCATATATTTT CASSWGQNSGNTIYF
TRBJ1-4 TRBV2 . . TGTGCCAGCAGTGATGGGAGGGCCACTAATGAAAAACTGTTTTTT CASSDGRATNEKLFF
TRBJ1-3 TRBV4-3 . TRBD1 TGCGCCAGCAGCCAAGGGGCGACAGGGAGCTCTGGAAACACCATATATTTT CASSQGATGSSGNTIYF
TRBJ2-1 TRBV5-6 . . TGTGCCAGCAGCAGAACCGGGAGCCGGGGGTTCTTC CASSRTGSRGFF
TRBJ1-4 TRBV28 . . TGTGCCAGCAGTTCAACCCTAACAGGGTTGAGGGAAAAACTGTTTTTT CASSSTLTGLREKLFF
TRBJ2-5 TRBV11-2 . TRBD2 TGTGCCAGCAGCTTTCTAGCGGGGGAGACCCAGTACTTC CASSFLAGETQYF
TRBJ1-5 TRBV5-8 . TRBD1 TGTGCCAGCAGCTTGAGGGCAGGGGGAATTCAGCCCCAGCATTTT CASSLRAGGIQPQHF
TRBJ2-7 TRBV5-4 . . TGTGCCAGCAGCCTCGTGGGGCGAAACTACGAGCAGTACTTC CASSLVGRNYEQYF
TRBJ1-1 TRBV5-4 once TRBD1 TGTGCCAGCGGCGCCCCCGACAGGGACGACGTGGAAGCTTTCTTT CASGAPDRDDVEAFF
TRBJ2-1 TRBV20-1 . TRBD2 TGCAGTGCTAGTATCAGCGGGGGGGACCATGAGCAGTTCTTC CSASISGGDHEQFF
TRBJ2-5 TRBV5-4 . . TGTGCCAGCAGCTTGGAAAGCGGAGAGACCCAGTACTTC CASSLESGETQYF
TRBJ1-4 TRBV5-1 . TRBD1 TGCGCCAGCAACGAGGGACAGGAAAATGAAAAACTGTTTTTT CASNEGQENEKLFF
TRBJ1-2 TRBV4-1 once . TGCGCCAGCAGCCCCGGCGGACAAGCCTCATATGGCTACACCTTC CASSPGGQASYGYTF
TRBJ2-5 TRBV4-1 . . TGCGCCAGCAGCCAAGCAGCAGGGGCAGGGGACGAGACCCAGTACTTC CASSQAAGAGDETQYF